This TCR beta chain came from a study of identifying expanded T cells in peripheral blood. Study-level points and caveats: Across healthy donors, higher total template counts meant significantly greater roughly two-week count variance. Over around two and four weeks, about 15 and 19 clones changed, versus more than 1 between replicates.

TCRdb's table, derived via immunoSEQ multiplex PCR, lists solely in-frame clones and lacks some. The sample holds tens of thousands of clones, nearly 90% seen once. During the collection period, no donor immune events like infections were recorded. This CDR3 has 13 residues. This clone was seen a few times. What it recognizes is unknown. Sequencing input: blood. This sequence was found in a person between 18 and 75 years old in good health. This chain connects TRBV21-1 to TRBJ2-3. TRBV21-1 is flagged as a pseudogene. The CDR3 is CVGRDLGADTQYF. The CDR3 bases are TGTGTCGGACGGGACCTCGGGGCAGATACGCAGTATTTT.